What follows are 31 T cell receptor beta chains derived from one specimen sequenced in a study of shared clonotypes between healthy human individuals. This table comes from immunoSEQ multiplex PCR, and its TCRdb copy is limited to in-frame clones, with some not included. The sample comprises hundreds of thousands of clones, over 65% of which are singletons, and around a tenth rests with the top ten. The sample was memory CD4+ T cells sorted from blood. Subset described: CD45RA-negative fraction. Receptors originate from a man aged 30 to 39 in good health.

V gene TRBV6-1 combines with J gene TRBJ1-1; D gene unclear. Trimming stripped 7 bases from V and 0 bases from J, with 9 bases between. The CDR3 loop spans 13 amino acids. The V gene's germline CDR1 is MNHNS and CDR2 SASEGT. CDR3 loop: CASMRAVNTEAFF. The CDR3 DNA is TGTGCCAGCATGAGGGCGGTGAACACTGAAGCTTTCTTT.

The J gene is TRBJ2-6, the V gene TRBV23-1; no firm D call. Being an ORF, TRBV23-1 has a function that is uncertain. Trimming removed 5 bases at V and 5 bases at J, with 22 bases between. The CDR3 is made up of 18 amino acids. The chain's CDR3 is CASSSSYTQQSRANVLTF. CDR3 coding DNA: TGCGCCAGCAGTTCGAGCTATACGCAACAAAGTCGGGCCAACGTCCTGACTTTC.

This clone was found once. This chain connects TRBV10-2 to TRBJ1-2; the match to TRBD1 covers 7 bases. CDR3 length: 14 residues. Per the germline V gene, CDR1 is WSHSY and CDR2 is SAAADI. V trimming: 8 bases; J trimming: 4 bases; junction bases outside the gene matches: 10. The CDR3 DNA is TGCGCCAGCTCACCCAAGGACAGGAGCTATGGCTACACCTTC. Translated: CASSPKDRSYGYTF.

This clone was observed a handful of times. A read error may be the cause here, since a much bigger clone is one base away. V is TRBV6-4 and J is TRBJ2-3; 11 nucleotides agree with TRBD2. After removal of 5 bases from V and 0 bases from J, the junction contained 1 base not matched to a gene. CDR3 length: 15 amino acids. The germline V gene encodes CDR1 MRHNA and CDR2 SNTAGT. For the CDR3, the DNA is TGTGCCAGCAGTAGGACTAGCGGGAGCACAGATACGCAGTATTTT. It translates to CASSRTSGSTDTQYF.

V and J are TRBV7-2 and TRBJ2-2, with TRBD2 matching 9 bases. Germline V lookup: CDR1 SGHTA, CDR2 FQGNSA. Trimming cost V 4 bases and J 8 bases; bases outside gene matches: 14. CDR3 length: 17 residues. The DNA of the CDR3 is TGTGCCAGCAGCTCCTATAGAAAGGGACTAGCTTCTGGGGAGCTGTTTTTT. It specifies CASSSYRKGLASGELFF.

The J gene is TRBJ2-1, the V gene TRBV25-1; a possible D gene is TRBD1 (5 bases). The germline V gene has CDR1 MGHDK and CDR2 SYGVNS. Trimming removed 4 bases from V and 6 bases from J, with 13 bases in between. CDR3 size: 14 residues. In DNA, the CDR3 is TGTGCCAGCAGTGGACAGATACGGCTCAATGAGCAGTTCTTC. Residues: CASSGQIRLNEQFF.

As regards this clone: This sample also contains other DNA sequences that code for the same CDR3. This CDR3 reads CASSGRTFTGELFF. The CDR3 nucleotides read TGCGCCAGCTCAGGAAGGACGTTCACCGGGGAGCTGTTTTTT. V gene TRBV5-1 combines with J gene TRBJ2-2; D gene uncertain. The CDR3 has 14 residues. Trimming removed 7 bases from V and 4 bases from J, with 14 bases in between. Germline V gene data show CDR1 as SGHRS and CDR2 as YFSETQ. The full variable domain, completed using reference TRBV5-1 and TRBJ2-2, is KAGVTQTPRYLIKTRGQQVTLSCSPISGHRSVSWYQQTPGQGLQFLFEYFSETQRNKGNFPGRFSGRQFSNSRSEMNVSTLELGDSALYLCASSGRTFTGELFFGEGSRLTVL.

This sequence joins TRBV5-4 and TRBJ2-1, with D possibly being TRBD1 (6 bases). Per germline, CDR1 SGHNT and CDR2 YYREEE (reference sequence). CDR3 length: 17 residues. V lost 4 bases and J 1 base, leaving 18 bases between the germline ends. The CDR3, as DNA: TGTGCCAGCAGCACTGCGACAGGTTTGGGGTCCTACAATGAGCAGTTCTTC. Translation: CASSTATGLGSYNEQFF.

This chain connects TRBV5-6 to TRBJ1-5; D not resolved. Trimming left V 1 base short and J 3 bases short, with 8 bases between. Germline assignment: CDR1 SGHDT and CDR2 YYEEEE. CDR3 length: 14 amino acids. In DNA, the CDR3 is TGTGCCAGCAGCTTGTTGTCCGTCAATCAGCCCCAGCATTTT. Translating gives CASSLLSVNQPQHF.

The rearrangement uses TRBV29-1 and TRBJ2-2; possibly TRBD2 for D (6 bases). The V end was cut by 6 bases, the J end by 4 bases, with 15 bases between. Germline V gene sequence: CDR1 SQVTM, CDR2 ANQGSEA. This CDR3 spans 14 amino acids. CDR3 nucleotide sequence: TGCAGCGTCCCCGCCTGGCGGGGCACCGGGGAGCTGTTTTTT. Translated: CSVPAWRGTGELFF.

The gene calls are TRBV19 and TRBJ1-5; D remains ambiguous. CDR1 LNHDA and CDR2 SQIVND come from the germline V gene (reference sequence). The V end lost 4 bases, the J end lost 5 bases, and 12 bases lay between the germline ends. The CDR3 contains 14 residues. As DNA, the CDR3 is TGTGCCAGTAGTACTCAGGCGGCGGATCAGCCCCAGCATTTT. Translated, it gives CASSTQAADQPQHF.

For the CDR3, the DNA is TGTGCCAGCAGCGTTTATGGCATTGGGGGCAATGAGCAGTTCTTC. Protein: CASSVYGIGGNEQFF. The chain has TRBV2 and TRBJ2-1; tentatively, D is TRBD1 or TRBD2 (5 bases each). The germline V gene encodes CDR1 SNHLY and CDR2 FYNNEI. The CDR3 spans 15 residues. Trimming pared 6 bases from V and 6 bases from J, leaving 18 bases between.

This clone was observed a handful of times. The chain is built from TRBV14 and TRBJ1-1; 9 bases agree with TRBD1. This CDR3 contains 17 residues. J lost 5 bases, V lost 3 bases, and 13 bases had no gene match. Per the germline V gene, CDR1 is SGHDN and CDR2 is FVKESK. The CDR3 bases are TGTGCCAGCAGCCAGCTCCCCTGGCGGACAGGGGCGACTGAAGCTTTCTTT. Residues: CASSQLPWRTGATEAFF. Drawing the rest from reference TRBV14 and TRBJ1-1, the complete variable domain is EAGVTQFPSHSVIEKGQTVTLRCDPISGHDNLYWYRRVMGKEIKFLLHFVKESKQDESGMPNNRFLAERTGGTYSTLKVQPAELEDSGVYFCASSQLPWRTGATEAFFGQGTRLTVV.

The chain combines TRBV19 with TRBJ2-5; TRBD2 matches at 9 bases. This CDR3 comprises 16 residues. In germline, CDR1 is LNHDA, CDR2 SQIVND (reference sequence). V lost 5 bases, J lost 4 bases, and 11 bases stayed unmatched. DNA of the CDR3: TGTGCCAGTAGTTCCTCCATAGCGGGAGTCGGAGAGACCCAGTACTTC. This translates into CASSSSIAGVGETQYF.

This rearrangement joins TRBV5-5 to TRBJ2-7, with 13 bases matching TRBD2. Germline values: CDR1 SGHKS, CDR2 YYEKEE (reference sequence). Unmatched junction bases numbered 9, after V lost 3 bases and J lost 3 bases. CDR3 length: 17 residues. The CDR3 DNA reads as TGTGCCAGCAGCTCCCGGACTAGCGGGAGCTGGGACTACGAGCAGTACTTC. Its protein product is CASSSRTSGSWDYEQYF. Full variable domain (rest looked up from reference TRBV5-5 and TRBJ2-7): DAGVTQSPTHLIKTRGQQVTLRCSPISGHKSVSWYQQVLGQGPQFIFQYYEKEERGRGNFPDRFSARQFPNYSSELNVNALLLGDSALYLCASSSRTSGSWDYEQYFGPGTRLTVT.

The count of this clone is one. The chain recombines TRBV5-8 with TRBJ2-2; D gene unclear. This CDR3 has 11 residues. Deletions cut 5 bases from V and 4 bases from J, with 3 bases between. Germline lookup yields CDR1 SGHTS and CDR2 YDEGEE. CDR3 residues: CASRATGELFF. The DNA for the CDR3 is TGTGCCAGCAGGGCCACCGGGGAGCTGTTTTTT.

A single count supports this clone. CDR3 DNA sequence: TGTGCCAGCAGCTTCGGGACTAGCGGGACGACCTCCTACGAGCAGTACTTC. It translates to CASSFGTSGTTSYEQYF. The chain joins TRBV7-9 to TRBJ2-7; 13 nucleotides agree with TRBD2. This CDR3 has 17 amino acids. V lost 3 bases, J lost 0 bases, and 5 bases stayed unmatched. Germline CDR1 reads SEHNR; CDR2 reads FQNEAQ (reference sequence).

V is TRBV27 and J is TRBJ2-5; 11 nucleotides align to TRBD2. The CDR3 runs 15 residues. With 7 bases clipped from V and 7 bases from J, the junction kept 11 bases outside the gene matches. Germline CDR1 reads MNHEY; CDR2 reads SMNVEV (reference sequence). CDR3 region: CASTSGTSGLGTQYF. The CDR3 bases are TGTGCCAGCACCTCCGGGACTAGCGGCTTGGGGACCCAGTACTTC.

The chain couples TRBV18 to TRBJ1-4; D gene uncertain. Germline assignment: CDR1 KGHSH and CDR2 LQKENI. The CDR3 is 13 residues long. V lost 3 bases to trimming and J lost 7 bases, with 9 bases between them. The CDR3 reads CASSPNGGEKLFF. The CDR3 nucleotides read TGTGCCAGCTCACCCAACGGCGGTGAAAAACTGTTTTTT. Full variable domain (outside the CDR3, taken from reference TRBV18 and TRBJ1-4): NAGVMQNPRHLVRRRGQEARLRCSPMKGHSHVYWYRQLPEEGLKFMVYLQKENIIDESGMPKERFSAEFPKEGPSILRIQQVVRGDSAAYFCASSPNGGEKLFFGSGTQLSVL.

This clone has only one observation. The CDR3 sequence: CASSSGGYSYF. The CDR3 DNA reads TGTGCCAGCAGCTCAGGGGGGTACTCATACTTC. The J gene is TRBJ2-7, the V gene TRBV5-6; tentatively, D is TRBD1 (7 bases). Trimming shortened V by 3 bases and J by 13 bases, and 14 bases separated the two germline ends. Germline loops: CDR1 SGHDT, CDR2 YYEEEE. This CDR3 spans 11 amino acids.

This chain links TRBV9 with TRBJ2-5; D possibly matches TRBD1 or TRBD2 (6 bases each). Trimming took 3 bases from V and 4 from J, leaving 22 bases between them. Germline V gives CDR1 SGDLS, CDR2 YYNGEE. There are 17 residues in the CDR3. CDR3 residues: CASSAHLGAGEAETQYF. CDR3 sequence (DNA): TGTGCCAGCAGCGCCCACCTTGGGGCAGGGGAGGCAGAGACCCAGTACTTC.

CDR3 sequence reads: CASSYSKGATNYGYTF. CDR3 bases: TGTGCCAGCAGTTACTCGAAGGGGGCAACTAACTATGGCTACACCTTC. The chain couples TRBV6-5 to TRBJ1-2; 7 nucleotides agree with TRBD1. Germline CDR1 MNHEY, CDR2 SVGAGI. With V trimmed by 0 bases and J by 0 bases, 4 bases remained unmatched. There are 16 residues in the CDR3.

The V and J genes are TRBV5-1 and TRBJ2-7; D is unclear. CDR1 SGHRS and CDR2 YFSETQ come from the germline V gene. Trimming removed 4 bases at V and 0 bases at J, with 8 bases between. This CDR3 is 13 amino acids long. Here the CDR3 reads CASSPPVSYEQYF. As DNA, the CDR3 is TGCGCCAGCAGCCCGCCGGTCTCCTACGAGCAGTACTTC.

The V gene is TRBV5-1, the J gene TRBJ2-5, with D unresolved. This CDR3 spans 11 amino acids. Germline CDR1 SGHRS, CDR2 YFSETQ. Trimming cost V 7 bases and J 0 bases, with 4 bases left between them. CDR3 loop: CASWNQETQYF. Written as DNA, the CDR3 is TGCGCCAGCTGGAACCAAGAGACCCAGTACTTC.

The chain joins TRBV6-5 to TRBJ1-5; D may be TRBD1 (6 bases). CDR1 and CDR2 from the germline V gene are MNHEY and SVGAGI. V shed 6 bases and J shed 3 bases, with 12 bases lying between them. The CDR3 is 14 amino acids. As DNA, the CDR3 is TGTGCCAGCAGCGCCGGACAGTCCAATCAGCCCCAGCATTTT. Protein: CASSAGQSNQPQHF.

In its sample, this clone was seen once. This rearrangement joins TRBV2 to TRBJ2-5; the D is unclear. CDR3 length: 14 residues. The germline CDR1 and CDR2 sequences are SNHLY and FYNNEI. The V and J ends lost 3 bases and 2 bases respectively, with 10 bases between them. The CDR3 sequence: CASSDGRSQETQYF. CDR3 nucleotide sequence: TGTGCCAGCAGTGATGGCAGAAGTCAAGAGACCCAGTACTTC.

The chain combines TRBV7-2 with TRBJ1-5, with D tentatively TRBD1 (6 bases). CDR1 SGHTA and CDR2 FQGNSA come from the germline V gene. V lost 2 bases to trimming and J lost 1 base, with 9 bases between them. The CDR3 contains 15 residues. The CDR3, as DNA: TGTGCCAGCAGCTTAAGGGGGGTAAGCAATCAGCCCCAGCATTTT. As protein: CASSLRGVSNQPQHF.

The chain is built from TRBV19 and TRBJ1-2, with D possibly matching TRBD1 (5 bases). The V and J ends lost 5 bases and 5 bases respectively, with 12 bases between them. This CDR3 is 13 amino acids long. In germline, CDR1 is LNHDA, CDR2 SQIVND (reference sequence). The CDR3 sequence is CASSAGSLYGYTF. The CDR3, as DNA: TGTGCCAGTAGTGCAGGGAGTCTATATGGCTACACCTTC.

This clone was counted ten times or more. The CDR3 bases are TGTGCCTGGAGCGTGGGGACCTACGGGGATCAGCCCCAGCATTTT. It encodes CAWSVGTYGDQPQHF. This chain connects TRBV30 to TRBJ1-5; tentative D call: TRBD1 (5 bases). The germline CDR1 and CDR2 sequences are GTSNPN and SVGIG (reference sequence). V was pared by 3 bases and J by 5 bases, with 17 bases between. The CDR3 contains 15 residues.

The rearrangement links TRBV28 to TRBJ2-7; possibly TRBD1 for D (6 bases). CDR3 size: 12 residues. Germline V gives CDR1 MDHEN, CDR2 SYDVKM. V was pared by 3 bases and J by 7 bases, with 10 bases between. CDR3 protein: CASSLGAKEQYF. The CDR3 nucleotides are TGTGCCAGCAGTTTGGGGGCCAAAGAGCAGTACTTC.

This clone was picked up a small number of times. The chain employs TRBV7-9 and TRBJ2-1; 11 bases are shared with TRBD2. From germline, CDR1 is SEHNR and CDR2 FQNEAQ (reference sequence). The CDR3 is 15 residues long. V was clipped by 6 bases and J by 4 bases; unmatched bases: 5. The CDR3 protein is CASRFSGRVYNEQFF. CDR3 bases: TGTGCCAGCAGGTTTAGCGGGAGGGTTTACAATGAGCAGTTCTTC.